Following are 18 T cell receptor beta chains from one sample sequenced in a study of glioma-infiltrating T cells. Amplification of TCR alpha and beta CDR3 regions from RNA used iRepertoire nested multiplex PCR. MiXCR, run by TCRdb on the multiplex PCR reads, gives a single entry per CDR3 protein. The sample consists of about 93,000 distinct CDR3 sequences, around 40% of them appearing once. Sample: glioma tissue, nonneoplastic brain tissue, or PBMCs (not recorded which). The receptor source for this set is a human donor with low-grade glioma or glioblastoma, undergoing nonglioma brain surgery, or in good health (not recorded which).

There are a few counts of this clonotype. Being one base from a much bigger clone, this may be a read error. The chain links TRBV2 to TRBJ2-7, with D tentatively TRBD2 (5 bases). Deletions cut 7 bases from V and 3 bases from J, with 13 bases between. In germline, CDR1 is SNHLY, CDR2 FYNNEI. This CDR3 comprises 13 residues. CDR3 nucleotides: TGTGCCAGCAAACGACGGGGTAACTACGAGCAGTACTTC. As protein: CASKRRGNYEQYF.

A word on this clonotype: One end of the junction varies from germline; a read error may be responsible. The rearrangement joins TRBV6-2 or TRBV6-3 to TRBJ1-1, with D possibly being TRBD1 (5 bases). The CDR3 contains 11 residues. The V gene's germline CDR1 is MNHEY and CDR2 SVGEGT. The CDR3 sequence: CASKVDTEALF. The CDR3, as DNA: TGTGCCAGCAAGGTGGACACTGAAGCTCTCTTT.

This clonotype has only one observation. A much larger clonotype is one base distant, so this may be a read error. The CDR3 does not end in the conserved phenylalanine or tryptophan, so this is likely a read error. V is TRBV5-1 and J is TRBJ2-7; 7 bases map to TRBD1. This CDR3 comprises 15 residues. V gave up 4 bases and J gave up 4 bases; unmatched junction bases: 11. Germline V lookup: CDR1 SGHRS, CDR2 YFSETQ. The CDR3 region has the DNA TGCGCCAGCAGCCCGAGGGGGCGTAATTGGTACGAGCAGTACTAC. Protein: CASSPRGRNWYEQYY.

As for this clonotype: It is likely a read error, because the conserved phenylalanine at the end of the CDR3 is missing. The chain is built from TRBV5-1 and TRBJ2-3; D is unclear. V was cut by 0 bases and J by 6 bases, with 5 bases left in between. The length of the CDR3 is 12 residues. Germline V gives CDR1 SGHRS, CDR2 YFSETQ. CDR3 in DNA: TGCGCCAGCAGCTTGGAAGGGGATACGCAGTATTTG. Its translation is CASSLEGDTQYL.

This clonotype was detected many times. The chain carries TRBV7-9 and TRBJ2-1, with no clear D. Trimming removed 6 bases at V and 1 base at J, with 19 bases between. Germline-derived CDR1 and CDR2 are SEHNR and FQNEAQ (reference sequence). The CDR3 is made up of 17 amino acids. The CDR3 nucleotides read TGTGCCAGCAGTTCTACTGGCCCGCTAATGTCCTACAATGAGCAGTTCTTC. Translation: CASSSTGPLMSYNEQFF.

A word on this clonotype: A read error may explain this, as a much larger clone is one base away. As the CDR3 is not closed by the conserved phenylalanine or tryptophan, this likely results from a read error. The CDR3, as DNA: TGCAGCGGATCCGGGACAGGGGGCGGTGAAGCTTTCTAT. Translation gives CSGSGTGGGEAFY. The chain uses TRBV29-1 and TRBJ1-1, with TRBD1 matching over 12 bases. From germline, CDR1 is SQVTM and CDR2 ANQGSEA. The CDR3 totals 13 residues. The J segment lost 7 bases and the V segment lost 7 bases, leaving 7 bases of the junction unmatched.

This rearrangement joins TRBV5-5 to TRBJ2-7; D possibly corresponds to TRBD2 (6 bases). V lost 4 bases to trimming and J lost 7 bases, with 27 bases between them. Germline lookup yields CDR1 SGHKS and CDR2 YYEKEE (reference sequence). This CDR3 is 17 amino acids long. CDR3 residues: CASSAIRGTSRTGEQYF. CDR3 sequence (DNA): TGTGCCAGCAGCGCAATCCGCGGCACTAGCAGGACGGGGGAGCAGTACTTC.

Remarks on this clonotype: The germline gene is not matched at one end of the junction; a read error may be the cause. The gene calls are TRBV28 and TRBJ1-1; possible D gene TRBD1, 6 bases. The germline V gene has CDR1 MDHEN and CDR2 SYDVKM. This CDR3 is 11 amino acids long. DNA for the CDR3: TGTGCCGGCAGGGGAAACACTGAAGCTTTCTTC. It is translated as CAGRGNTEAFF.

This clonotype was counted ten times or more. The chain carries TRBV6-1 and TRBJ2-1, with a possible D match to TRBD2 (6 bases). In germline, CDR1 is MNHNS, CDR2 SASEGT. V lost 6 bases and J lost 1, with 10 bases in between. CDR3 length equals 14 residues. For the CDR3, the DNA is TGTGCCAGCAGGTCGACTAGTTCCTACAATGAGCAGTTCTTC. Protein: CASRSTSSYNEQFF.

This clonotype was counted a few times. V and J are TRBV6-2 or TRBV6-3 and TRBJ2-1, with D uncertain. Trimming pared 2 bases from V and 8 bases from J, leaving 7 bases between. Germline V gene data show CDR1 as MNHEY and CDR2 as SVGEGT. This CDR3 is 12 amino acids long. CDR3 loop: CASSYPVHEQFF. Written as DNA, the CDR3 is TGTGCCAGCAGTTACCCCGTCCATGAGCAGTTCTTC.

The sample holds many counts of this clonotype. The DNA of the CDR3 is TGTGCCAGCATCGGGGTTGAAGCTTTCTTT. Amino acid sequence: CASIGVEAFF. The gene calls are TRBV2 and TRBJ1-1; D not certain. From germline, CDR1 is SNHLY and CDR2 FYNNEI. Trimming stripped 7 bases from V and 7 bases from J, with 7 bases between. The CDR3 has 10 amino acids.

This clonotype was seen ten or more times. The chain joins TRBV6-1 to TRBJ2-7; no reliable D call. V gave up 6 bases and J gave up 6 bases, with 12 bases separating them. CDR1 and CDR2 from the germline V gene are MNHNS and SASEGT. The CDR3 is 12 residues long. As DNA, the CDR3 is TGTGCCAGCAGCCCCGGACGTTCCGAGCAGTACTTC. It yields the protein CASSPGRSEQYF.

The table lists this clonotype with a few counts. This sequence may be a read error, since a much larger clone differs from it by one base. V is TRBV20-1 and J is TRBJ1-3; D gene unclear. Trimming pared 5 bases from V and 2 bases from J, leaving 13 bases between. CDR1 is DFQATT and CDR2 is SNEGSKA in the germline V gene (reference sequence). The CDR3 totals 14 residues. The CDR3 region is CSAGNRAAGNTIYF. Written as DNA, the CDR3 is TGCAGTGCTGGGAATAGGGCCGCTGGAAACACCATATATTTT.

This clonotype was recorded at least ten times. The chain uses TRBV4-3 and TRBJ1-2; D is uncertain. The CDR3 extends over 16 amino acids. V was shortened by 0 bases and J by 3 bases, with 14 bases between the two germline ends. Per germline, CDR1 LGHNA and CDR2 YSLEER. The CDR3 DNA sequence: TGCGCCAGCAGCCAAGAGCGGTTACAGAGACACTATGGCTACACCTTC. Its protein is CASSQERLQRHYGYTF.

This clonotype was seen ten or more times. The V gene is TRBV24-1, the J gene TRBJ2-1; D remains unclear. The V and J ends lost 3 bases and 7 bases respectively, with 15 bases between them. Germline CDR1 is KGHDR and CDR2 is SFDVKD. The CDR3 has 15 residues. CDR3 sequence reads: CATSDPGSTPNEQFF. The CDR3 DNA follows: TGTGCCACCAGTGATCCCGGGTCAACGCCGAATGAGCAGTTCTTC.

With regard to this clonotype: Possible read error: a much larger clone is one base away. This sequence joins TRBV4-2 and TRBJ1-4, with 7 bases that match TRBD1. In germline, CDR1 is LGHNA, CDR2 YNFKEQ. The V segment lost 4 bases and the J segment 5 bases; nucleotides outside the gene matches: 10. The CDR3 totals 16 residues. In DNA form, the CDR3 reads TGTGCCAGCAGCCTCGGGACAGTGGCGTTCAATGAAAAACTGTTTTTT. It translates to CASSLGTVAFNEKLFF.

This clonotype was found a few times. The chain recombines TRBV29-1 with TRBJ2-1, with TRBD1 matching over 8 bases. With V trimmed by 7 bases and J by 6 bases, 2 bases remained unmatched. CDR1 is SQVTM and CDR2 is ANQGSEA in the germline V gene. The CDR3 contains 11 residues. In DNA, the CDR3 is TGCAGCGCCGACAGGGGCAATGAGCAGTTCTTC. Protein sequence: CSADRGNEQFF.

Points on this clonotype: A much larger clonotype is one base distant, so this may be a read error. In nucleotides, the CDR3 is TGTGCCAGCAGCCAAGAGTCCTGGCAAAGCAATGAGCGGTTCTTC. This sequence encodes CASSQESWQSNERFF. The V and J genes are TRBV3-1 and TRBJ2-1; D gene unclear. Germline values: CDR1 LGHDT, CDR2 YNNKEL (reference sequence). This CDR3 comprises 15 residues.